This T cell receptor (beta chain) emerged from a study of blood T cell repertoires in COVID-19. The table came from immunoSEQ multiplex PCR; TCRdb's copy has only in-frame clones and leaves some out. Here the sample spans tens of thousands of clones, about 92% being singletons. Between the trimmed V and J ends, which lost 2 bases and 7 bases, there was a span of 20 bases. Per germline, CDR1 SGHTA and CDR2 FQGTGA. The CDR3 has 16 amino acids. Source material: peripheral blood. The chain recombines TRBV7-3 with TRBJ1-2; D may be TRBD1 (6 bases). This receptor was obtained from a human donor in a cohort sampled during active COVID-19. This CDR3 reads CASSLVPDSGPGGYTF. The CDR3 DNA follows: TGTGCCAGCAGCTTAGTCCCGGACAGTGGGCCTGGTGGCTACACCTTC.